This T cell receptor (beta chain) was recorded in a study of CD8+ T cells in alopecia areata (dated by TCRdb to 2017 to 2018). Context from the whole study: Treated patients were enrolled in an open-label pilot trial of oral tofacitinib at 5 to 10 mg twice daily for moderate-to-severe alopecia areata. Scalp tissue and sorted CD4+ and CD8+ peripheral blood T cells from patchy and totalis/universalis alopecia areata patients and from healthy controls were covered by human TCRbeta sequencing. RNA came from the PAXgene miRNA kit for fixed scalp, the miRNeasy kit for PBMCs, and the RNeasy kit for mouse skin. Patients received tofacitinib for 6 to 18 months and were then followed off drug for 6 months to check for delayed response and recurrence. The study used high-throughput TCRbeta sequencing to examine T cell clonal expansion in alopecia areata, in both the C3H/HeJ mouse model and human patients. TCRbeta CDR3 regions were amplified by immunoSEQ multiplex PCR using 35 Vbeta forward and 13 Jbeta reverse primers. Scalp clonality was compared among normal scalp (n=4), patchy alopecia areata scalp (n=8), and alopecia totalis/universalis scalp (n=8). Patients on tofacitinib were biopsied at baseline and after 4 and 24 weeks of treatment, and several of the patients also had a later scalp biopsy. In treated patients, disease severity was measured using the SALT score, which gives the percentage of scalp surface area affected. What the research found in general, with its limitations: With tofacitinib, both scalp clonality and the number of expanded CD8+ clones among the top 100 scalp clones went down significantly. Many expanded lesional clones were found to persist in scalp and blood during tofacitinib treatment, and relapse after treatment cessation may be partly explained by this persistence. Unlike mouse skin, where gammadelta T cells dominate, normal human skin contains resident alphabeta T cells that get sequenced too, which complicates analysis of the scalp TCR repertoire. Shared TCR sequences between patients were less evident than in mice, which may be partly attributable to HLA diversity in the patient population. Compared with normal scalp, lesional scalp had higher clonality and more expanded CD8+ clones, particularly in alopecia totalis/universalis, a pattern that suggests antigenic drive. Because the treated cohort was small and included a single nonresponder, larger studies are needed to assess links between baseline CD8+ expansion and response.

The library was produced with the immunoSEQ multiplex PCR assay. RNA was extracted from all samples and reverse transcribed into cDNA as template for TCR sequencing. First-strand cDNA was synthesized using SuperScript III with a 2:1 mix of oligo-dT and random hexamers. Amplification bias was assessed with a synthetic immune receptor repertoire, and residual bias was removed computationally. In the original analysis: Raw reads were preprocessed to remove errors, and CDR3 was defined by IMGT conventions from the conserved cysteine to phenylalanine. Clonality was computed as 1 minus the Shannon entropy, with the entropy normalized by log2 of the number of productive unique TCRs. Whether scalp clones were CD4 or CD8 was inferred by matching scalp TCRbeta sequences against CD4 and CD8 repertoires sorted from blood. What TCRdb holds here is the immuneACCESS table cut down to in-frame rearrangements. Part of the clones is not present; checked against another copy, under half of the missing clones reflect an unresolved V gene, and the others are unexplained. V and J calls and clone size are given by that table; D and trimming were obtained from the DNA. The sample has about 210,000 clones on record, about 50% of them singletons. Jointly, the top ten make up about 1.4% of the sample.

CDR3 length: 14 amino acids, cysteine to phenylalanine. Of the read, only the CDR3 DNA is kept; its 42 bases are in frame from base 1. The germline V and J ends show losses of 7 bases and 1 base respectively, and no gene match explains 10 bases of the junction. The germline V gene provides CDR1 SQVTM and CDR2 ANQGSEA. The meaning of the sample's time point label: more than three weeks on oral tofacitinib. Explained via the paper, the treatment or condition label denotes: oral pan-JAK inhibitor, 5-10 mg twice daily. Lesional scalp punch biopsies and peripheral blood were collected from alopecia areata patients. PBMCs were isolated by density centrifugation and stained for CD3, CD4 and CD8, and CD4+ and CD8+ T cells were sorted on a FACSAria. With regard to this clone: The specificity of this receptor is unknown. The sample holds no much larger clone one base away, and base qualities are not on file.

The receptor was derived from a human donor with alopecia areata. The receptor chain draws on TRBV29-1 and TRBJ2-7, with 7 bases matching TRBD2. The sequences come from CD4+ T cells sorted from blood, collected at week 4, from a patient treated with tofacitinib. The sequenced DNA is TGCAGCGCCTGGGATACGGGGGGATCCTACGAGCAGTACTTC. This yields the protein CSAWDTGGSYEQYF.